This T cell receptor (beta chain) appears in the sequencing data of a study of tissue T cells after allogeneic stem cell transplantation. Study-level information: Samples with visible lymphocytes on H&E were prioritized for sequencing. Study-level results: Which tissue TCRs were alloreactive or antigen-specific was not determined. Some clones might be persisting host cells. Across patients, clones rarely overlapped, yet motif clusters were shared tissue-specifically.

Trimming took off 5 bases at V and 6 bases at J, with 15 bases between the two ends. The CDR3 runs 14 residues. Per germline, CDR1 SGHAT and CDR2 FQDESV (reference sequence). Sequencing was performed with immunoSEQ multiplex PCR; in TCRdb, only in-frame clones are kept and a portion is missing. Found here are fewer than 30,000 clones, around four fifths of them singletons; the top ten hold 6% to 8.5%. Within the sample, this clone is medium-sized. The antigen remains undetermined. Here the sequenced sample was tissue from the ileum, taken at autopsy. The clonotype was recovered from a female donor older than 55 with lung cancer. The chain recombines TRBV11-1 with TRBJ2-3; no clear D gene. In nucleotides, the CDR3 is TGTGCCAGCAGCCCCAGCGCTGGTGATGATACGCAGTATTTT. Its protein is CASSPSAGDDTQYF.